This is a list of T cell receptor beta chains from one sample in a study of cytomegalovirus exposure and HLA in healthy donors. Some clones are missing from TCRdb's copy, which holds only in-frame ones; the method was immunoSEQ multiplex PCR. The repertoire holds 150,000 to 200,000 clones, with less than 90% as singletons. The sequencing input was PBMCs. These receptors came from a woman aged 25 to 45 in good health and CMV-seronegative. The CDR3 runs from the conserved cysteine through the conserved F or W. The order of the fields is J gene, clone size, V gene, D gene, CDR3 DNA, CDR3 protein. D genes are given only for firm matches. Where a row states a size, it is once, few, many or the class of an expanded clone; other rows omit it.

j_gene: TRBJ2-7; abundance: NA; v_gene: TRBV7-2; d_gene: NA; CDR3nt: TGTGCCAGCAGCTTAGCGGGCGGAAGCTCCTACGAGCAGTACTTC; CDR3aa: CASSLAGGSSYEQYF
j_gene: TRBJ2-5; abundance: NA; v_gene: TRBV4-1; d_gene: NA; CDR3nt: TGCGCCAGCAGCCAAAGGGAAGGAATACCATCTGAAGAGACCCAGTACTTC; CDR3aa: CASSQREGIPSEETQYF
j_gene: TRBJ2-7; abundance: once; v_gene: TRBV29-1; d_gene: NA; CDR3nt: TGCAGCGTTGAACCACTGGGGCAGGGCTCCTACGAGCAGTACTTC; CDR3aa: CSVEPLGQGSYEQYF
j_gene: TRBJ2-1; abundance: NA; v_gene: TRBV5-1; d_gene: TRBD2; CDR3nt: TGCGCCAGCAGCTCGGGACTAGCGACCTACAATGAGCAGTTCTTC; CDR3aa: CASSSGLATYNEQFF
j_gene: TRBJ2-3; abundance: NA; v_gene: TRBV27; d_gene: TRBD2; CDR3nt: TGTGCCAGCAGTGAACAGACTAGCGGGATTGCAGATACGCAGTATTTT; CDR3aa: CASSEQTSGIADTQYF
j_gene: TRBJ2-7; abundance: once; v_gene: TRBV4-2; d_gene: NA; CDR3nt: TGTGCCAGCAGCCAAGATCACGGGGGGCACTACGAGCAGTACTTC; CDR3aa: CASSQDHGGHYEQYF
j_gene: TRBJ2-3; abundance: NA; v_gene: TRBV5-6; d_gene: NA; CDR3nt: TGTGCCAGCAGCCGGAGAGGGGTCAGGACGTTGAATACGCAGTATTTT; CDR3aa: CASSRRGVRTLNTQYF
j_gene: TRBJ2-7; abundance: few; v_gene: TRBV2; d_gene: TRBD1; CDR3nt: TGTGCCAGCACCAAGGGACAGGGGGAATACGAGCAGTACTTC; CDR3aa: CASTKGQGEYEQYF
j_gene: TRBJ2-5; abundance: NA; v_gene: TRBV5-6; d_gene: NA; CDR3nt: TGTGCCAGCAGCCTCGTGGGGGCGGAGACCCAGTACTTC; CDR3aa: CASSLVGAETQYF
j_gene: TRBJ1-2; abundance: few; v_gene: TRBV14; d_gene: TRBD1; CDR3nt: TGTGCCAGCAGCCAGGACAGGGGTTATGGCTACACCTTC; CDR3aa: CASSQDRGYGYTF
j_gene: TRBJ1-3; abundance: NA; v_gene: TRBV9; d_gene: NA; CDR3nt: TGTGCCAGCAGCGTAGCAGGGAACTCTGGAAACACCATATATTTT; CDR3aa: CASSVAGNSGNTIYF
j_gene: TRBJ1-3; abundance: NA; v_gene: TRBV6-6; d_gene: NA; CDR3nt: TGTGCCAGCAGGGATACCTCTGGAAACACCATATATTTT; CDR3aa: CASRDTSGNTIYF
j_gene: TRBJ2-7; abundance: NA; v_gene: TRBV6-4; d_gene: TRBD2; CDR3nt: TGTGCCAGCAGTGAGACTAGCGGCTACGAGCAGTACTTC; CDR3aa: CASSETSGYEQYF
j_gene: TRBJ2-2; abundance: NA; v_gene: TRBV9; d_gene: NA; CDR3nt: TGTGCCAGCAGCGTCGACAGGGAGCTGTTTTTT; CDR3aa: CASSVDRELFF
j_gene: TRBJ1-4; abundance: NA; v_gene: TRBV28; d_gene: NA; CDR3nt: TGTGCCAGCACAGGGGCAACTAATGAAAAACTGTTTTTT; CDR3aa: CASTGATNEKLFF
j_gene: TRBJ2-5; abundance: NA; v_gene: TRBV9; d_gene: NA; CDR3nt: TGTGCCAGCAGCGTAGAAGTTCGAGAGACCCAGTACTTC; CDR3aa: CASSVEVRETQYF
j_gene: TRBJ2-7; abundance: NA; v_gene: TRBV6-5; d_gene: NA; CDR3nt: TGTGCCAGCAGTTACTCGGGGGGGACATCCTACGAGCAGTACTTC; CDR3aa: CASSYSGGTSYEQYF
j_gene: TRBJ2-7; abundance: NA; v_gene: TRBV13; d_gene: NA; CDR3nt: TGTGCCAGCAGTTCCACCGACAGCAACTACGAGCAGTACTTC; CDR3aa: CASSSTDSNYEQYF
j_gene: TRBJ1-4; abundance: NA; v_gene: TRBV9; d_gene: NA; CDR3nt: TGTGCCAGCAGCGTAGTATGTTGGGAGGAAAAACTGTTTTTT; CDR3aa: CASSVVCWEEKLFF
j_gene: TRBJ2-7; abundance: NA; v_gene: TRBV7-2; d_gene: TRBD2; CDR3nt: TGTGCCAGCAGCTTAGAGGGAGGGATCTACGAGCAGTACTTC; CDR3aa: CASSLEGGIYEQYF
j_gene: TRBJ2-1; abundance: NA; v_gene: TRBV11-2; d_gene: TRBD2; CDR3nt: TGTGCCAGCAGCTTAGATTCTTCACTAGCGGGGGGGTACAATGAGCAGTTCTTC; CDR3aa: CASSLDSSLAGGYNEQFF
j_gene: TRBJ1-2; abundance: NA; v_gene: TRBV6-1; d_gene: NA; CDR3nt: TGTGCCAGCAGTGAAGGGTTATCGGGGTATGGCTACACCTTC; CDR3aa: CASSEGLSGYGYTF
j_gene: TRBJ2-7; abundance: NA; v_gene: TRBV27; d_gene: NA; CDR3nt: TGTGCCAGCAGTCTGACAGGTGGCACCTACGAGCAGTACTTC; CDR3aa: CASSLTGGTYEQYF
j_gene: TRBJ2-7; abundance: NA; v_gene: TRBV28; d_gene: TRBD2; CDR3nt: TGTGCCAGCAGTTTCGGTAAGCGGGAGTTAAACGAGCAGTACTTC; CDR3aa: CASSFGKRELNEQYF
j_gene: TRBJ1-3; abundance: NA; v_gene: TRBV5-1; d_gene: NA; CDR3nt: TGCGCCAGCAGCCGTGTGTCTGGGACCGATGGAAACACCATATATTTT; CDR3aa: CASSRVSGTDGNTIYF
j_gene: TRBJ2-2; abundance: NA; v_gene: TRBV4-2; d_gene: TRBD2; CDR3nt: TGTGCCAGCAGCACCTATAGCGGGAAGGCCGGGGAGCTGTTTTTT; CDR3aa: CASSTYSGKAGELFF
j_gene: TRBJ2-7; abundance: once; v_gene: TRBV21-1; d_gene: NA; CDR3nt: TGTGCCAGCAGCAGCTACGAGCAGTACTTC; CDR3aa: CASSSYEQYF
j_gene: TRBJ2-1; abundance: NA; v_gene: TRBV4-1; d_gene: NA; CDR3nt: TGCGCCAGCAGCCAGGTACAGGGGGGGGAGCAGTTCTTC; CDR3aa: CASSQVQGGEQFF
j_gene: TRBJ2-1; abundance: NA; v_gene: TRBV27; d_gene: TRBD2; CDR3nt: TGTGCCAGCAGTTCTAGCGGAAATTACAATGAGCAGTTCTTC; CDR3aa: CASSSSGNYNEQFF
j_gene: TRBJ2-5; abundance: NA; v_gene: TRBV5-1; d_gene: NA; CDR3nt: TGCGCCAGCAGCTTGGGTTGGCAGGCGGAAGAGACCCAGTACTTC; CDR3aa: CASSLGWQAEETQYF
j_gene: TRBJ2-7; abundance: NA; v_gene: TRBV5-8; d_gene: TRBD1; CDR3nt: TGTGCCAGCAGCGCTGGGACAGCCCCCAACTACGAGCAGTACTTC; CDR3aa: CASSAGTAPNYEQYF
j_gene: TRBJ2-2; abundance: NA; v_gene: TRBV6-1; d_gene: NA; CDR3nt: TGTGCCAGCAGTGCAGCACTGCCCGGGGAGCTGTTTTTT; CDR3aa: CASSAALPGELFF
j_gene: TRBJ1-2; abundance: NA; v_gene: TRBV2; d_gene: NA; CDR3nt: TGTGCCAGCAGGGACAGTGACGGCTATGGCTACACCTTC; CDR3aa: CASRDSDGYGYTF
j_gene: TRBJ1-1; abundance: once; v_gene: TRBV4-1; d_gene: NA; CDR3nt: TGCGCCAGCAGCCAAGACGGGGTAAGCACTGAAGCTTTCTTT; CDR3aa: CASSQDGVSTEAFF
j_gene: TRBJ2-1; abundance: once; v_gene: TRBV5-1; d_gene: TRBD2; CDR3nt: TGCGCCAGCAGCTCTAGCGGGAGAAGGTCCTACAATGAGCAGTTCTTC; CDR3aa: CASSSSGRRSYNEQFF
j_gene: TRBJ1-2; abundance: NA; v_gene: TRBV7-8; d_gene: NA; CDR3nt: TGTGCCAGCAGCCCGCAGTGGGGGAGAGACTATGGCTACACCTTC; CDR3aa: CASSPQWGRDYGYTF
j_gene: TRBJ2-7; abundance: NA; v_gene: TRBV27; d_gene: NA; CDR3nt: TGTGCCAGCAGTCCCCGCGTTGCAGCAGCGATACCCTACGAGCAGTACTTC; CDR3aa: CASSPRVAAAIPYEQYF
j_gene: TRBJ1-2; abundance: NA; v_gene: TRBV9; d_gene: NA; CDR3nt: TGTGCCAGCAGCGTAGGAGGGATCTATGGCTACACCTTC; CDR3aa: CASSVGGIYGYTF
j_gene: TRBJ2-6; abundance: NA; v_gene: TRBV7-8; d_gene: NA; CDR3nt: TGTGCCAGCAGCAGACAGGCACTCTCTGGGGCCAACGTCCTGACTTTC; CDR3aa: CASSRQALSGANVLTF
j_gene: TRBJ1-5; abundance: NA; v_gene: TRBV28; d_gene: NA; CDR3nt: TGTGCCAGCAGTGGGGAGAGGAATCAGCCCCAGCATTTT; CDR3aa: CASSGERNQPQHF
j_gene: TRBJ1-5; abundance: NA; v_gene: TRBV9; d_gene: NA; CDR3nt: TGTGCCAGCAGCGAAGCAGGGTCGGGTCAGCCCCAGCATTTT; CDR3aa: CASSEAGSGQPQHF
j_gene: TRBJ1-4; abundance: once; v_gene: TRBV25-1; d_gene: NA; CDR3nt: TGTGCCAGCAGCGACTCCGGAGTGCGTAATGAAAAACTGTTTTTT; CDR3aa: CASSDSGVRNEKLFF
j_gene: TRBJ1-2; abundance: NA; v_gene: TRBV6-1; d_gene: TRBD1; CDR3nt: TGTGCCAGCAGTGCGACAGGGGGTACCCCCTATGGCTACACCTTC; CDR3aa: CASSATGGTPYGYTF
j_gene: TRBJ2-4; abundance: NA; v_gene: TRBV2; d_gene: NA; CDR3nt: TGTGCCAGCAGTGCCGCCGGGATCCCCCAGGACATTCAGTACTTC; CDR3aa: CASSAAGIPQDIQYF
j_gene: TRBJ2-1; abundance: once; v_gene: TRBV4-1; d_gene: TRBD2; CDR3nt: TGCGCCAGCAGCCAAGGGTCCGGGGGGGCTACAAATGAGCAGTTCTTC; CDR3aa: CASSQGSGGATNEQFF
j_gene: TRBJ1-6; abundance: NA; v_gene: TRBV7-9; d_gene: TRBD1; CDR3nt: TGTGCCAGCAGCCTGATAGGACAGGGGTATAATTCACCCCTCCACTTT; CDR3aa: CASSLIGQGYNSPLHF
j_gene: TRBJ2-1; abundance: NA; v_gene: TRBV7-3; d_gene: TRBD2; CDR3nt: TGTGCCAGCAGCTTAAGCGCCGGGACTAGCGGACTCAATGAGCAGTTCTTC; CDR3aa: CASSLSAGTSGLNEQFF
j_gene: TRBJ1-5; abundance: NA; v_gene: TRBV7-2; d_gene: NA; CDR3nt: TGTGCCAGCAGCTTAGGTCCAGGGGTTCAGCAGCCCCAGCATTTT; CDR3aa: CASSLGPGVQQPQHF
j_gene: TRBJ1-2; abundance: NA; v_gene: TRBV7-3; d_gene: TRBD1; CDR3nt: TGTGCCAGCAGCTTAACCCGGGACAGATATGGTTACACCTTC; CDR3aa: CASSLTRDRYGYTF
j_gene: TRBJ1-2; abundance: once; v_gene: TRBV4-3; d_gene: TRBD1; CDR3nt: TGCGCCAGCAGCCCCACCGGACAGGCGATAAGCTACACCTTC; CDR3aa: CASSPTGQAISYTF
j_gene: TRBJ1-1; abundance: NA; v_gene: TRBV6-6; d_gene: NA; CDR3nt: TGTGCCAGCAGTCTACCCCGTAGGACTGAAGCTTTCTTT; CDR3aa: CASSLPRRTEAFF
j_gene: TRBJ1-2; abundance: NA; v_gene: TRBV7-8; d_gene: NA; CDR3nt: TGTGCCAGCAGCTTAGGAAAGACAGGCCCTAGCTATGGCTACACCTTC; CDR3aa: CASSLGKTGPSYGYTF
j_gene: TRBJ1-4; abundance: few; v_gene: TRBV29-1; d_gene: NA; CDR3nt: TGCAGCGTGACAGGATTTGGTGAAAAACTGTTTTTT; CDR3aa: CSVTGFGEKLFF
j_gene: TRBJ1-2; abundance: NA; v_gene: TRBV5-1; d_gene: NA; CDR3nt: TGCGCCAGCAGCTTGGGCAGGGATCACTATGGCTACACCTTC; CDR3aa: CASSLGRDHYGYTF
j_gene: TRBJ1-5; abundance: NA; v_gene: TRBV9; d_gene: NA; CDR3nt: TGTGCCAGCAGCGATGGACAGCATAGCAATCAGCCCCAGCATTTT; CDR3aa: CASSDGQHSNQPQHF